This TCR beta chain was observed in a study of human T cells and chemical hapten exposure. Study overall: Largely, small differences in pooled library volume made per-sample TCR yields vary.

General observations from the study: Expanded TCRs created a significantly greater count of big CDR3 similarity clusters than controls did.

Germline V gene data show CDR1 as SGHRS and CDR2 as YFSETQ. The CDR3 runs 15 residues. V lost 2 bases to trimming and J lost 2 bases; unmatched junction nucleotides: 4. TCRdb ran MiXCR on the RACE reads and lists one entry per CDR3 protein. There are around 360,000 distinct CDR3 sequences in the sample; more than 5% occur only once, and about 6% lies in the top ten. Documented time point: patch test 2, 6 weeks after DPC sensitization. Treatment described: therapeutic diphenylcyclopropenone sensitization with weekly scalp DPC. Whole blood that had not been fractionated was the source of extracted total RNA. Many counts were recorded for this clonotype. The target antigen is unknown.

The genes are TRBV5-1 and TRBJ1-1; 9 bases map to TRBD1. The TCR comes from a young woman with alopecia areata. Some clones in this sample may be carry-over from other donors' samples. Source: whole blood, taken in connection with sensitization to the hapten diphenylcyclopropenone (DPC). CDR3 sequence reads: CASSFGQGSNTEAFF. The CDR3 nucleotides read TGCGCCAGCAGCTTTGGACAGGGGTCTAACACTGAAGCTTTCTTT.